The rows below give T cell receptor beta chains drawn from one sample of a study of OX40 agonist ivuxolimab in advanced cancers. Assay: immunoSEQ multiplex PCR; the TCRdb copy retains only in-frame clones and omits some. The sample includes 70,000 to 95,000 clones, around 90% of them seen just once. The input for sequencing was CD4+ or CD8+ T cells sorted from blood, taken in a trial of the OX40 agonist ivuxolimab. Receptor source: an adult with an advanced solid tumor such as melanoma, head and neck, liver or kidney cancer. The CDR3 runs from the conserved cysteine through the conserved F or W. A D gene is named only where the DNA matches it firmly. Clone size is not always given. Where it is, it says once, few, many or a class for expanded clones.

V	J	size	D	CDR3	DNA
TRBV5-5	TRBJ1-1	once	TRBD1	CASSRNRGPGMEAFF	TGTGCCAGCAGCCGAAACAGGGGGCCCGGGATGGAAGCTTTCTTT
TRBV2	TRBJ1-1	.	.	CASSGRTSTGTEAFF	TGTGCCAGCAGTGGGAGGACCTCAACCGGCACTGAAGCTTTCTTT
TRBV30	TRBJ2-7	.	.	CAWSLGTVTYEQYF	TGTGCCTGGAGCCTCGGGACGGTGACCTACGAGCAGTACTTC
TRBV2	TRBJ1-2	.	TRBD1	CASRDDRGGYTF	TGTGCCAGCAGGGACGACAGGGGAGGCTACACCTTC
TRBV5-6	TRBJ1-3	.	.	CASSLGRLGHTIYF	TGTGCCAGCAGCTTGGGGCGGCTTGGGCACACCATATATTTT
TRBV5-1	TRBJ2-7	.	.	CASAPSAGVSYEQYF	TGCGCCAGCGCCCCCTCGGCAGGTGTTTCCTACGAGCAGTACTTC
TRBV9	TRBJ2-3	.	TRBD2	CASSVGGTSGTDTQYF	TGTGCCAGCAGCGTAGGGGGGACTAGCGGCACAGATACGCAGTATTTT
TRBV5-4	TRBJ2-5	.	TRBD2	CASSYGGGQETQYF	TGTGCCAGCAGCTATGGCGGGGGCCAAGAGACCCAGTACTTC
TRBV13	TRBJ2-1	once	.	CASSSYREAYNEQFF	TGTGCCAGCAGCAGTTACAGGGAGGCCTACAATGAGCAGTTCTTC
TRBV5-6	TRBJ1-2	.	.	CASSQRQAANYGYTF	TGTGCCAGCAGCCAGAGACAGGCTGCTAACTATGGCTACACCTTC
TRBV19	TRBJ1-5	.	TRBD1	CASSPGRDRDNQPQHF	TGTGCCAGTAGTCCGGGCCGGGACAGAGACAATCAGCCCCAGCATTTT
TRBV28	TRBJ1-3	.	.	CASSTDSGNTIYF	TGTGCCAGCAGTACAGACTCTGGAAACACCATATATTTT
TRBV2	TRBJ1-1	.	.	CASSPGESGEAFF	TGTGCCAGCAGCCCAGGGGAATCAGGTGAAGCTTTCTTT
TRBV5-8	TRBJ1-4	.	.	CASSTGIKTNEKLFF	TGTGCCAGCAGCACGGGGATTAAAACTAATGAAAAACTGTTTTTT